The 10 T cell receptor beta chains presented below share a single source sample, sequenced in a study of PD-L1 blockade in urothelial cancer (dated by TCRdb to the late 2010s). The time point label for this specimen denotes: peripheral blood 6 weeks after treatment start. Library prep was done by the immunoSEQ multiplex PCR assay. TCRdb holds this immuneACCESS table with in-frame rearrangements only. Some clones are missing; in checked studies, unresolved V genes explain under half, and the rest has no known cause. The sample data list 45,000 to 60,000 clones, and 88% of these were observed just once. The ten most abundant clones make up 2.4% of the sample. The input for sequencing was PBMCs, taken around atezolizumab (anti-PD-L1) treatment. The receptors shown here come from a man aged 55 to 70 with urothelial cancer.

This chain joins TRBV23-1 and TRBJ1-5, with D perhaps matching TRBD1 (6 bases). TRBV23-1 is identified as an open reading frame with a role that is uncertain. This CDR3 is 18 amino acids long. V lost 0 bases, J lost 0 bases, and 15 bases lay in between. The CDR3 spells CASSQSGRGCYSNQPQHF. The CDR3 DNA reads TGCGCCAGCAGTCAATCGGGCAGGGGCTGTTATAGCAATCAGCCCCAGCATTTT.

This chain connects TRBV7-2 to TRBJ2-1; D might be TRBD2 (5 bases). The CDR3 consists of 15 residues. From germline, CDR1 is SGHTA and CDR2 FQGNSA. The V end was cut by 3 bases, the J end by 9 bases, with 18 bases between. The CDR3 loop is CASSFGGGPVSEQFF. CDR3 nucleotide sequence: TGTGCCAGCAGCTTTGGCGGAGGTCCGGTCAGTGAGCAGTTCTTC. The whole variable domain, filled in from reference TRBV7-2 and TRBJ2-1, reads GAGVSQSPSNKVTEKGKDVELRCDPISGHTALYWYRQSLGQGLEFLIYFQGNSAPDKSGLPSDRFSAERTGGSVSTLTIQRTQQEDSAVYLCASSFGGGPVSEQFFGPGTRLTVL.

This chain joins TRBV11-2 and TRBJ2-7; D perhaps matches TRBD1 (5 bases). This CDR3 has 13 residues. Germline-derived CDR1 and CDR2 are SGHAT and FQNNGV. V lost 5 bases and J 6 bases, leaving 14 bases between the germline ends. The CDR3 DNA is TGTGCCAGCAGCGAAGGGGTCGCTTTCGAGCAGTACTTC. Translating gives CASSEGVAFEQYF.

The CDR3 DNA is TGCAGCGTGGGGGGGACAGGGTTTGGTGGCTACACCTTC. Translating it yields CSVGGTGFGGYTF. The chain couples TRBV29-1 to TRBJ1-2; 9 bases fit TRBD1. V lost 6 bases to trimming and J lost 7 bases; unmatched junction nucleotides: 9. Germline V gene lookup returns CDR1 SQVTM and CDR2 ANQGSEA. The CDR3 is 13 residues long.

The chain combines TRBV5-1 with TRBJ2-1; 8 bases map to TRBD2. The V gene's germline CDR1 is SGHRS and CDR2 YFSETQ. The CDR3 is made up of 14 amino acids. The junction had 3 bases not matched to a gene; V was cut back by 0 bases and J by 7 bases. CDR3 coding DNA: TGCGCCAGCAGCTTGGTAGCGGGGTTGAATGAGCAGTTCTTC. Translation gives CASSLVAGLNEQFF.

This sequence joins TRBV6-1 and TRBJ2-7, with 8 bases identical to TRBD2. The CDR3 is 15 residues long. Trimming cost V 2 bases and J 4 bases; bases outside gene matches: 7. Germline CDR1 reads MNHNS; CDR2 reads SASEGT. CDR3 amino acids: CASSETSGGLYEQYF. In DNA, the CDR3 is TGTGCCAGCAGTGAAACCAGCGGGGGATTATACGAGCAGTACTTC.

V gene TRBV7-8 combines with J gene TRBJ2-1, with 13 bases fitting TRBD2. Losses at the gene ends were 5 bases for V and 10 bases for J; bases not matched to a gene: 8. Germline CDR1 and CDR2: SGHVS and FQNEAQ. CDR3 length: 15 amino acids. This chain's CDR3 is CASSTGTSGMGEQFF. DNA for the CDR3: TGTGCCAGCAGCACCGGGACTAGCGGGATGGGCGAGCAGTTCTTC.

The chain carries TRBV5-4 and TRBJ1-4; no clear D. The CDR3 contains 18 residues. Trimming cost V 4 bases and J 0 bases, with 19 bases left between them. Germline V gene lookup returns CDR1 SGHNT and CDR2 YYREEE (reference sequence). The CDR3 bases are TGTGCCAGCAGCGCCCGGGGTGGGGTCCCCGCAACTAATGAAAAACTGTTTTTT. Translating gives CASSARGGVPATNEKLFF.

The V call is TRBV2, the J call TRBJ2-1; 9 bases are a match to TRBD1. The CDR3 totals 15 residues. J was trimmed by 5 bases and V by 4 bases; bases with no gene match: 6. Germline V gene lookup returns CDR1 SNHLY and CDR2 FYNNEI. CDR3 sequence (DNA): TGTGCCAGCAGTGGATTGACAGGGGGGGACAATGAGCAGTTCTTC. This gives the protein CASSGLTGGDNEQFF.

This chain connects TRBV28 to TRBJ1-3; no clear D. The CDR3 is 16 residues long. Trimming stripped 3 bases from V and 0 bases from J, with 12 bases between. Looked up from germline, CDR1 is MDHEN and CDR2 is SYDVKM. As DNA, the CDR3 is TGTGCCAGCAGTTTTGCGGGTGGGAGCTCTGGAAACACCATATATTTT. This codes for CASSFAGGSSGNTIYF.